This section outlines one TCR beta chain sequence together with its context. For the second PCR, which ran for 7 to 11 cycles, a sample-barcoded 5' primer and a J-beta primer mix were used. TCRdb re-called the 5' RACE reads with MiXCR, one entry per CDR3 protein. Of 790,000 or so distinct CDR3 sequences in the sample, 45% to 70% are singletons; the top ten hold about 26%. The data were taken from a study of blood T cells in healthy people across ages. Germline assignment: CDR1 SGHNT and CDR2 YENEEA. The CDR3 has 16 residues. V was pared by 5 bases and J by 5 bases, with 13 bases of the junction left unmatched.

The V gene is TRBV11-3, the J gene TRBJ2-5; 8 nucleotides agree with TRBD1. Sequenced: blood. The TCR was taken from a man aged 40-50 years in good health. CDR3 protein: CASSPEITRGRETQYF. In DNA form, the CDR3 reads TGTGCCAGCAGCCCGGAAATCACCAGGGGGCGGGAGACCCAGTACTTC.